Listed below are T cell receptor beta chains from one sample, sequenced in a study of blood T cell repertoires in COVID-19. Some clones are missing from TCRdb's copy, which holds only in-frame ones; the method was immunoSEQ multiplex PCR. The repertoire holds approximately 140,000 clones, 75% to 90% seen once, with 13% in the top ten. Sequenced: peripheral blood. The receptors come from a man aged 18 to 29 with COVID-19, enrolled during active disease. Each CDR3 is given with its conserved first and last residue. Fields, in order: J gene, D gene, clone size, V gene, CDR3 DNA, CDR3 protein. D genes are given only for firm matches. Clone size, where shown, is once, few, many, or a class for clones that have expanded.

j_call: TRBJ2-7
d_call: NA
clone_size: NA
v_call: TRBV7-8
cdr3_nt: TGTGCCAGCAGCTTAGGACTAGGTACGGACGAGCAGTACTTC
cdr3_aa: CASSLGLGTDEQYF

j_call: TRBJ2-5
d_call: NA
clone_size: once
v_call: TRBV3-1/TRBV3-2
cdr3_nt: TGTGCCAGCAGCCAAGAGGGCTCGAGTGAGACCCAGTACTTC
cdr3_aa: CASSQEGSSETQYF

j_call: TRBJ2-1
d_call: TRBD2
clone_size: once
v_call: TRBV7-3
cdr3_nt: TGTGCCAGCAGCAGCCGTAGCGGGAGCTCCTACAATGAGCAGTTCTTC
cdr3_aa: CASSSRSGSSYNEQFF

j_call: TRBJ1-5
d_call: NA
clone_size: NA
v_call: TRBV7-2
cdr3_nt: TGTGCCAGCAGCTTACAGGGAGGAGGTAATCAGCCCCAGCATTTT
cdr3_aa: CASSLQGGGNQPQHF

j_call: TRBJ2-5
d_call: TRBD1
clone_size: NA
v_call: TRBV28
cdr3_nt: TGTGCCAGCAGTTTACCAGGGGGCTTACGAGAGACCCAGTACTTC
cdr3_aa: CASSLPGGLRETQYF

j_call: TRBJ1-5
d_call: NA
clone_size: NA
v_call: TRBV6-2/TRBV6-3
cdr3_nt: TGTGCCAGCAGTTACGGGGGGGGTCAGCCCCAGCATTTT
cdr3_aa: CASSYGGGQPQHF

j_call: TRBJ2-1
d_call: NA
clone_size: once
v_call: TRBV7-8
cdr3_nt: TGTGCCAGCAGCTTAGCGCTAGAGGGAGTTCAGTTCTTC
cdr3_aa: CASSLALEGVQFF

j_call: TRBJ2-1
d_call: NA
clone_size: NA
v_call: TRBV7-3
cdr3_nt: TGTGCCAGCAGCCCTAGCCCCCTGTCTAGGGGGGGGTACAATGAGCAGTTCTTC
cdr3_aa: CASSPSPLSRGGYNEQFF

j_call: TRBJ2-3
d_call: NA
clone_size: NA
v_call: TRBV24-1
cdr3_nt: TGTGCCATCCAAGGGGGGGAGCTTCATGCAGATACGCAGTATTTT
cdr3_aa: CAIQGGELHADTQYF

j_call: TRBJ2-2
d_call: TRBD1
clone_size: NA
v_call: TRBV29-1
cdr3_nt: TGCAGCGTTAGGGACAGGGGCACCGGGGAGCTGTTTTTT
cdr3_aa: CSVRDRGTGELFF

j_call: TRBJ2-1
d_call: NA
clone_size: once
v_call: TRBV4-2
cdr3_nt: TGTGCCAGCAGCCAACGGAATGAGCAGTTCTTC
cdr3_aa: CASSQRNEQFF

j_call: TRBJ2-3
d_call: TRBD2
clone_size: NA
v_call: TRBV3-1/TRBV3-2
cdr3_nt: TGTGCCAGCAGCCAAGTACGGGGGGGGGCCACAGATACGCAGTATTTT
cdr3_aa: CASSQVRGGATDTQYF

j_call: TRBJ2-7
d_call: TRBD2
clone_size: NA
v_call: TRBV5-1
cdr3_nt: TGCGCCAGCAGCTTGGAGGGACTAGCGGGAGTTTACGAGCAGTACTTC
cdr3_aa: CASSLEGLAGVYEQYF

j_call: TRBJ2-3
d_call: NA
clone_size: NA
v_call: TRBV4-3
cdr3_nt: TGCGCCAGCAGCCCTGGCTGGAGAGATACGCAGTATTTT
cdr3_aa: CASSPGWRDTQYF

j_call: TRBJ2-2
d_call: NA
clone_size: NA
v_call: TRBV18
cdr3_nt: TGTGCCAGCTCACCGTGGACAGATTACACCGGGGAGCTGTTTTTT
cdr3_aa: CASSPWTDYTGELFF

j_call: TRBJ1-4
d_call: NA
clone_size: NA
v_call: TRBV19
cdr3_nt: TGTGCCAGTAGTATTTCGACGAGGGATGGTGAAAAACTGCTTTTT
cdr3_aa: CASSISTRDGEKLLF

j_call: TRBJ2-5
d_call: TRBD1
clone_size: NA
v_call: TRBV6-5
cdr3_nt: TGTGCCAGGTTTGACAGGGTCCAAGAGACCCAGTACTTC
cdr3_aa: CARFDRVQETQYF

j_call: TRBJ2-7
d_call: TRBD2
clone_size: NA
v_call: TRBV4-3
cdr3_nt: TGCGCCAGCAGCCAAGCCCCGGGAGGGTCCTACGAGCAGTACTTC
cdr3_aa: CASSQAPGGSYEQYF

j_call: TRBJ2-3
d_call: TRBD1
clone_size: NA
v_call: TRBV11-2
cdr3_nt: TGTGCCAGCAGCAACCGGGGACAGACGACAGATACGCAGTATTTT
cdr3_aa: CASSNRGQTTDTQYF

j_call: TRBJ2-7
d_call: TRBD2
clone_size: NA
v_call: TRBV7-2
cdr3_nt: TGTGCCAGCAACGGACTAGCGGGAGCTGGCGAGCAGTACTTC
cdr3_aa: CASNGLAGAGEQYF